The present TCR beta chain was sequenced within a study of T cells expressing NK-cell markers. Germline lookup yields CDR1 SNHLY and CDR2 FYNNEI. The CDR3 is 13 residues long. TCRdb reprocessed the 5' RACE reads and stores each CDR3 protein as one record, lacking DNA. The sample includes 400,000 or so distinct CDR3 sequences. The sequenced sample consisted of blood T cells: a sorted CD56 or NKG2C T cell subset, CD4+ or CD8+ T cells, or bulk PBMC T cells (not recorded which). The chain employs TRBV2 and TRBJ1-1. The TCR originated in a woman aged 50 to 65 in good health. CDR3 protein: CASTSSGGREAFF.